These 25 T cell receptor beta chains share one sample of origin, sequenced in a study of T-cell memory formation after mild COVID-19 (dated by TCRdb to the early 2020s). Preparation of the library involved 5' RACE. Data came from an Illumina NovaSeq 6000. TCRdb itself trimmed the public reads at Q25 with fastp, ran MiXCR and retained productive beta chains. CDR3 protein sequences are deduplicated, and each keeps its most common genes and DNA. The sample table shows just over 400,000 distinct CDR3 sequences, and less than 25% are seen once. Of the sample, about an eighth is held by the ten largest clones. The sequenced sample was PBMCs or a T cell subset sorted from them (not recorded which). The source is an adult woman who had mild COVID-19 (a few samples of this study predate the infection). The sample titles of this study are shuffled in the database, so cell type and time point are left out; the donor was told from shared clones.

The rearrangement links TRBV5-6 to TRBJ2-4, with 7 positions matching TRBD2. The ends lost 2 bases at V and 0 bases at J; junction bases unmatched: 5. The CDR3 totals 16 residues. Germline V gene sequence: CDR1 SGHDT, CDR2 YYEEEE. CDR3 loop: CASSFGTTLAKNIQYF. The CDR3 DNA reads as TGTGCCAGCAGCTTCGGGACTACCTTAGCCAAAAACATTCAGTACTTC.

The J gene is TRBJ2-5, the V gene TRBV5-1; the D is unclear. Germline CDR1 SGHRS, CDR2 YFSETQ. The CDR3 runs 14 residues. Trimming stripped 5 bases from V and 5 bases from J, with 16 bases between. In nucleotides, the CDR3 is TGCGCCAGCAGTCGCACAGATAAGGCGGAGACCCAGTACTTC. Encoded protein: CASSRTDKAETQYF. The variable domain in full, completed from reference TRBV5-1 and TRBJ2-5, reads KAGVTQTPRYLIKTRGQQVTLSCSPISGHRSVSWYQQTPGQGLQFLFEYFSETQRNKGNFPGRFSGRQFSNSRSEMNVSTLELGDSALYLCASSRTDKAETQYFGPGTRLLVL.

The CDR3 coding sequence is TGTGCCAGCAGCTTTAGGCCCGCCGCCTCGAACACCGGGGAGCTGTTTTTT. Encoded protein: CASSFRPAASNTGELFF. The chain links TRBV5-6 to TRBJ2-2; no reliable D call. V gave up 2 bases and J gave up 0 bases, with 14 bases separating them. This CDR3 is 17 amino acids long. CDR1 and CDR2 (germline): SGHDT, YYEEEE.

The chain links TRBV30 to TRBJ2-7; 7 bases line up with TRBD1. The CDR3 consists of 14 residues. In germline, CDR1 is GTSNPN, CDR2 SVGIG (reference sequence). V lost 0 bases to trimming and J lost 4 bases; unmatched junction nucleotides: 6. CDR3 sequence reads: CAWSVWTGVYEQYF. Written as DNA, the CDR3 is TGTGCCTGGAGTGTGTGGACAGGAGTTTACGAGCAGTACTTC. Using reference TRBV30 and TRBJ2-7 for the parts outside the CDR3, the full variable domain is SQTIHQWPATLVQPVGSPLSLECTVEGTSNPNLYWYRQAAGRGLQLLFYSVGIGQISSEVPQNLSASRPQDRQFILSSKKLLLSDSGFYLCAWSVWTGVYEQYFGPGTRLTVT.

This clonotype has only a few counts. The chain couples TRBV20-1 to TRBJ2-1; 8 bases match TRBD2. Germline V gene sequence: CDR1 DFQATT, CDR2 SNEGSKA (reference sequence). CDR3 length: 13 residues. Trimming cost V 5 bases and J 9 bases; bases outside gene matches: 9. CDR3 loop: CSARSGSRGEQFF. The CDR3 coding sequence is TGCAGTGCTCGAAGCGGGAGTCGGGGTGAGCAGTTCTTC.

This clonotype was detected only a few times. The rearrangement links TRBV7-2 to TRBJ1-1; D remains ambiguous. Germline V gives CDR1 SGHTA, CDR2 FQGNSA. This CDR3 spans 15 amino acids. The ends were cut back, 3 bases at V and 0 bases at J, with 11 bases in the middle. The CDR3: CASSLPGTVNTEAFF. CDR3 nucleotide sequence: TGTGCCAGCAGCTTGCCAGGAACGGTGAACACTGAAGCTTTCTTT.

The chain is built from TRBV20-1 and TRBJ1-3; a possible D gene is TRBD1 (6 bases). The CDR3 spans 16 residues. Trimming removed 3 bases at V and 4 bases at J, with 19 bases between. Per the germline V gene, CDR1 is DFQATT and CDR2 is SNEGSKA (reference sequence). The CDR3 protein is CSASGSGGQYGNTIYF. CDR3 bases: TGCAGTGCTAGCGGATCCGGTGGACAGTACGGAAACACCATATATTTT.

There are a few counts of this clonotype. V and J are TRBV5-1 and TRBJ2-7, with TRBD1 matching 8 bases. Germline V lookup: CDR1 SGHRS, CDR2 YFSETQ. The CDR3 consists of 17 residues. Unmatched junction bases numbered 12, after V lost 1 base and J lost 3 bases. The CDR3 here is CASSLYGGTGVNYEQYF. DNA of the CDR3: TGCGCCAGCAGCTTGTATGGCGGGACAGGCGTGAACTACGAGCAGTACTTC. Filled out from reference TRBV5-1 and TRBJ2-7, the complete variable domain reads KAGVTQTPRYLIKTRGQQVTLSCSPISGHRSVSWYQQTPGQGLQFLFEYFSETQRNKGNFPGRFSGRQFSNSRSEMNVSTLELGDSALYLCASSLYGGTGVNYEQYFGPGTRLTVT.

This chain links TRBV5-1 with TRBJ1-5, with 8 bases that match TRBD1. The CDR3 has 19 amino acids. Germline V CDR1 and CDR2: SGHRS, YFSETQ. V lost 5 bases, J lost 0 bases, and 16 bases stayed unmatched. The CDR3 DNA sequence: TGCGCCAGCAGTCCAAGACAGGGGAGAGAGGTATATAGCAATCAGCCCCAGCATTTT. The encoded protein is CASSPRQGREVYSNQPQHF.

This clonotype appeared a few times. The chain couples TRBV7-3 to TRBJ2-1; D unclear. The CDR3 has 13 residues. CDR1 SGHTA and CDR2 FQGTGA come from the germline V gene. The V end was cut by 0 bases, the J end by 5 bases, with 5 bases between. CDR3 coding DNA: TGTGCCAGCAGCTTAACCTTACACAATGAGCAGTTCTTC. Translated, it gives CASSLTLHNEQFF.

The rearrangement uses TRBV19 and TRBJ2-1; 8 bases are a match to TRBD2. The CDR3 is made up of 17 amino acids. V lost 3 bases to trimming and J lost 6 bases; unmatched junction nucleotides: 13. Germline V gives CDR1 LNHDA, CDR2 SQIVND (reference sequence). The CDR3 region has the DNA TGTGCCAGTAGTATTCTCGAGCCCTCTCGGGGGGGCAATGAGCAGTTCTTC. This translates into CASSILEPSRGGNEQFF. Full variable domain (missing parts from reference TRBV19 and TRBJ2-1): DGGITQSPKYLFRKEGQNVTLSCEQNLNHDAMYWYRQDPGQGLRLIYYSQIVNDFQKGDIAEGYSVSREKKESFPLTVTSAQKNPTAFYLCASSILEPSRGGNEQFFGPGTRLTVL.

This clonotype was observed a handful of times. The chain carries TRBV11-3 and TRBJ2-2; 8 bases are shared with TRBD1. With 0 bases clipped from V and 4 bases from J, the junction kept 7 bases outside the gene matches. Germline V CDR1 and CDR2: SGHNT, YENEEA. The CDR3 sequence is 17 residues long. In DNA form, the CDR3 reads TGTGCCAGCAGCTTAGATTGGCAGGGGGCAAGCACCGGGGAGCTGTTTTTT. Translated, it gives CASSLDWQGASTGELFF.

This clonotype was counted a few times. The genes are TRBV27 and TRBJ2-1; the D is unclear. The CDR3 consists of 12 residues. Germline V gene sequence: CDR1 MNHEY, CDR2 SMNVEV (reference sequence). Between the trimmed V and J ends, which lost 5 bases and 7 bases, there was a span of 9 bases. The CDR3 sequence: CASSAETNEQFF. CDR3 sequence (DNA): TGTGCCAGCAGTGCCGAGACTAATGAGCAGTTCTTC.

This clonotype was detected ten times or more. The V gene is TRBV6-1, the J gene TRBJ2-1; D remains unclear. The CDR3 contains 12 residues. V was shortened by 7 bases and J by 4 bases, with 8 bases between the two germline ends. Germline V lookup: CDR1 MNHNS, CDR2 SASEGT. The CDR3 region has the DNA TGTGCCAGCACTGTCTCGTACAATGAGCAGTTCTTC. Its protein is CASTVSYNEQFF.

This clonotype was counted many times. The CDR3: CASSLDGTDTQYF. The CDR3 DNA sequence: TGTGCCAGCAGCTTAGACGGCACAGATACGCAGTATTTT. The chain links TRBV7-9 to TRBJ2-3; D remains ambiguous. This CDR3 comprises 13 residues. The V end was cut by 1 base, the J end by 1 base, with 3 bases between. Germline CDR1 SEHNR, CDR2 FQNEAQ (reference sequence).

J is TRBJ2-1 and V is TRBV27; TRBD2 matches at 10 bases. The junction had 9 bases not matched to a gene; V was cut back by 6 bases and J by 1 base. Germline V gene lookup returns CDR1 MNHEY and CDR2 SMNVEV (reference sequence). The CDR3 is made up of 17 amino acids. The CDR3 sequence: CASSLGVAGGSYNEQFF. The CDR3 DNA reads TGTGCCAGCAGCCTCGGTGTAGCGGGAGGTTCCTACAATGAGCAGTTCTTC.

V gene TRBV15 combines with J gene TRBJ1-1, with D uncertain. Germline V gene data show CDR1 as LNHNV and CDR2 as YYDKDF (reference sequence). This CDR3 spans 12 amino acids. V was trimmed by 8 bases and J by 4 bases, leaving 11 bases between them. The CDR3 loop is CATGRAVTEAFF. Written as DNA, the CDR3 is TGTGCCACCGGACGGGCAGTCACTGAAGCTTTCTTT.

The chain combines TRBV12-3 or TRBV12-4 with TRBJ2-7; no clear D gene. This CDR3 has 16 residues. V was trimmed by 0 bases and J by 2 bases, leaving 14 bases between them. The CDR3 sequence is CASSLAGKARTYEQYF. The CDR3 nucleotides read TGTGCCAGCAGTTTAGCGGGTAAGGCCAGAACCTACGAGCAGTACTTC.

This clonotype was observed a single time. This chain connects TRBV5-1 to TRBJ2-7; 9 bases match TRBD1. Germline CDR1 is SGHRS and CDR2 is YFSETQ. V dropped 4 bases and J dropped 4; count of bases not matched to a gene: 6. The CDR3 is made up of 14 amino acids. The CDR3 nucleotides are TGCGCCAGCAGCGGGGGACAGGGAGGATACGAGCAGTACTTC. Protein product: CASSGGQGGYEQYF.

This clonotype has a handful of counts. V is TRBV11-2 and J is TRBJ1-3; D unresolved. The CDR3 spans 17 residues. Between the trimmed V and J ends, which lost 2 bases and 0 bases, there was a span of 14 bases. Germline V CDR1 and CDR2: SGHAT, FQNNGV. The CDR3 loop reads CASSLSIAALSGNTIYF. The CDR3 DNA is TGTGCCAGCAGCTTATCTATAGCGGCCCTCTCTGGAAACACCATATATTTT.

The V call is TRBV29-1, the J call TRBJ2-1, with D possibly being TRBD1 or TRBD2 (5 bases each). This CDR3 spans 16 amino acids. Germline loops: CDR1 SQVTM, CDR2 ANQGSEA. With 0 bases removed from V and 6 bases from J, the gap between germline ends came to 18 bases. CDR3 DNA sequence: TGCAGCGTTGAAGACCGCCGCACCGGGACCCTCAATGAGCAGTTCTTC. This encodes CSVEDRRTGTLNEQFF.

CDR3 coding DNA: TGTGCCAGCAGCCAGTACAGGGGGCGTAATGAAAAACTGTTTTTT. It codes for CASSQYRGRNEKLFF. The chain joins TRBV3-1 to TRBJ1-4; the match to TRBD1 covers 9 bases. The CDR3 is 15 residues long. Germline loops: CDR1 LGHDT, CDR2 YNNKEL (reference sequence). V was clipped by 3 bases and J by 4 bases; unmatched bases: 3.

This clonotype was observed a few times. The rearrangement joins TRBV15 to TRBJ1-2, with 8 nucleotides matching TRBD1. This CDR3 spans 15 amino acids. The V and J ends lost 4 bases and 4 bases, in that order; junction bases with no gene match: 8. From germline, CDR1 is LNHNV and CDR2 YYDKDF (reference sequence). This CDR3 is CATSTDREVGYGYTF. DNA of the CDR3: TGTGCCACCAGCACGGACAGGGAAGTAGGCTATGGCTACACCTTC.

The chain joins TRBV5-6 to TRBJ2-1; a possible D gene is TRBD1 (6 bases). The ends were cut back, 4 bases at V and 2 bases at J, with 13 bases in the middle. Germline V gives CDR1 SGHDT, CDR2 YYEEEE. The CDR3 is 15 amino acids. CDR3 coding DNA: TGTGCCAGCAGCATACAGGGATATACCTACAATGAGCAGTTCTTC. Amino acids: CASSIQGYTYNEQFF.

V usage is TRBV6-5 and J usage is TRBJ2-2; 8 bases align to TRBD2. The CDR3 has 20 residues. The V and J ends lost 0 bases and 0 bases, in that order; junction bases with no gene match: 12. Per the germline V gene, CDR1 is MNHEY and CDR2 is SVGAGI. CDR3 in amino acids: CASSYSTFGLAGPNTGELFF. The CDR3 DNA follows: TGTGCCAGCAGTTACTCAACCTTTGGCCTAGCGGGCCCGAACACCGGGGAGCTGTTTTTT.